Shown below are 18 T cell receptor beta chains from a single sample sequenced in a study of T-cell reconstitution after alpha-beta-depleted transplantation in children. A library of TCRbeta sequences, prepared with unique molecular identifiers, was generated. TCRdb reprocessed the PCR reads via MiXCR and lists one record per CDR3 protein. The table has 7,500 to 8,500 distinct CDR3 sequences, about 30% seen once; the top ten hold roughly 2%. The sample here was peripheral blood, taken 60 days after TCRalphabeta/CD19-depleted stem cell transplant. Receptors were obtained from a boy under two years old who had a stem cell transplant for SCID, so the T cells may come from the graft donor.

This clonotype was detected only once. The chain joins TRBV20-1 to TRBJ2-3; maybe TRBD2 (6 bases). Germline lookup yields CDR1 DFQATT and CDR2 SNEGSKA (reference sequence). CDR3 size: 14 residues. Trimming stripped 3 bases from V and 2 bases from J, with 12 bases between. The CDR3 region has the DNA TGCAGTGCTAGGGCGGGGTTTCTCACAGATACGCAGTATTTT. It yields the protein CSARAGFLTDTQYF.

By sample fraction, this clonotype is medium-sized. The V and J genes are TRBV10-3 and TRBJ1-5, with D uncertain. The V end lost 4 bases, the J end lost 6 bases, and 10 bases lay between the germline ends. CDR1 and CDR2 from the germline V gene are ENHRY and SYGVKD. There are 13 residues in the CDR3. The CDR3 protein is CAISVAIGQPQHF. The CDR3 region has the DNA TGTGCCATCAGTGTGGCAATTGGTCAGCCCCAGCATTTT.

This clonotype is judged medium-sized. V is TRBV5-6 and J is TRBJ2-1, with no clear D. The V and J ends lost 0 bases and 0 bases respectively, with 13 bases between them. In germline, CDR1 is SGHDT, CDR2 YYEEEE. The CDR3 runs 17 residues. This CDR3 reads CASSLAMVCLSYNEQFF. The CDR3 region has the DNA TGTGCCAGCAGCTTGGCCATGGTCTGCCTCTCCTACAATGAGCAGTTCTTC. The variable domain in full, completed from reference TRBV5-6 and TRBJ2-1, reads DAGVTQSPTHLIKTRGQQVTLRCSPKSGHDTVSWYQQALGQGPQFIFQYYEEEERQRGNFPDRFSGHQFPNYSSELNVNALLLGDSALYLCASSLAMVCLSYNEQFFGPGTRLTVL.

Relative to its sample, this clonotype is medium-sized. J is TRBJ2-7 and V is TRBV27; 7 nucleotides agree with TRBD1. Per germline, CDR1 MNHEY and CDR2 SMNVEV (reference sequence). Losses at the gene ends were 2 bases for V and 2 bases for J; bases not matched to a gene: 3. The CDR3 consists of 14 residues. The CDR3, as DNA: TGTGCCAGCAGTTTAGACAGGGTTGCCTACGAGCAGTACTTC. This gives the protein CASSLDRVAYEQYF.

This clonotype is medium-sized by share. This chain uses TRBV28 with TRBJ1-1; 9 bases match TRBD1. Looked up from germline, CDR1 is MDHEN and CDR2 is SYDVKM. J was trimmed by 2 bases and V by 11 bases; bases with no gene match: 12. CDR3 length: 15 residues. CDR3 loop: CAALSGDRENTEAFF. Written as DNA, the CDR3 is TGTGCCGCCCTTAGCGGGGACAGGGAAAACACTGAAGCTTTCTTT. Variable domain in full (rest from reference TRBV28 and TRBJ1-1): DVKVTQSSRYLVKRTGEKVFLECVQDMDHENMFWYRQDPGLGLRLIYFSYDVKMKEKGDIPEGYSVSREKKERFSLILESASTNQTSMYLCAALSGDRENTEAFFGQGTRLTVV.

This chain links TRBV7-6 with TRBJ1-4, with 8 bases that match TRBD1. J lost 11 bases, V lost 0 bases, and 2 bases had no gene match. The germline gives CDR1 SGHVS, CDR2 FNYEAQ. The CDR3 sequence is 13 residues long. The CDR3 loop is CASSLADRVKLFF. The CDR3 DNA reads TGTGCCAGCAGCTTAGCGGACAGGGTTAAACTGTTTTTT.

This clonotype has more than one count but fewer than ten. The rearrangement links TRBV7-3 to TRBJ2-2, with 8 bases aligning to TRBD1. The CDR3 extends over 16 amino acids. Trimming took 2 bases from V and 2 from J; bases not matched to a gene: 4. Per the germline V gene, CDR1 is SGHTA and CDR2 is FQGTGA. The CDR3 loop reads CASSLGTGINTGELFF. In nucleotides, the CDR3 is TGTGCCAGCAGCTTAGGGACAGGTATCAACACCGGGGAGCTGTTTTTT.

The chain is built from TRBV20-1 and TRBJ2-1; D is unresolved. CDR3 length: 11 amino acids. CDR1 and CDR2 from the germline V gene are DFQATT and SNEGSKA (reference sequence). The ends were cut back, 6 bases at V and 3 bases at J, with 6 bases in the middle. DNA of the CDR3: TGCAGTGCGCCAAGCTACAATGAGCAGTTCTTC. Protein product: CSAPSYNEQFF.

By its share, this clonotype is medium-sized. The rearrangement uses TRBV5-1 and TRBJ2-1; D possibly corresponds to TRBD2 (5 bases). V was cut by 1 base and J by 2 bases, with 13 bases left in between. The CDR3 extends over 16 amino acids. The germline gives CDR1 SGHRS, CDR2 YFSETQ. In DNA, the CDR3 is TGCGCCAGCAGCTTGATGGGGAGCCATACCTACAATGAGCAGTTCTTC. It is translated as CASSLMGSHTYNEQFF.

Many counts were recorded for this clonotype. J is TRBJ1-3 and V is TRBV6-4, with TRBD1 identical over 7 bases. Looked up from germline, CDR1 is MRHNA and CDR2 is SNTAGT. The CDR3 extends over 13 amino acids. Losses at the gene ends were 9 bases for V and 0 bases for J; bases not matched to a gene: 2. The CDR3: CARTGVSGNTIYF. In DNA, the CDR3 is TGTGCCAGAACAGGGGTCTCTGGAAACACCATATATTTT.

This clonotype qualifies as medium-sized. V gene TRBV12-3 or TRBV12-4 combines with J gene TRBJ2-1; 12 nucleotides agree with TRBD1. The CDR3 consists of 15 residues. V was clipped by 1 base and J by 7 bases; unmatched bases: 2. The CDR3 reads CASSLGDRGRNEQFF. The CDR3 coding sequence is TGTGCCAGCAGTTTAGGGGACAGGGGGCGGAATGAGCAGTTCTTC.

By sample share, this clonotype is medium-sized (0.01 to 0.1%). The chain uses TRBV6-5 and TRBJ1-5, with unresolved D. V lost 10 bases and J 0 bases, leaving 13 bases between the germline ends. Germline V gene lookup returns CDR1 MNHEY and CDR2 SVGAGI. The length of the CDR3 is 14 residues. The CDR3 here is CATSGVFSNQPQHF. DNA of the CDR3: TGTGCCACATCAGGTGTCTTTAGCAATCAGCCCCAGCATTTT.

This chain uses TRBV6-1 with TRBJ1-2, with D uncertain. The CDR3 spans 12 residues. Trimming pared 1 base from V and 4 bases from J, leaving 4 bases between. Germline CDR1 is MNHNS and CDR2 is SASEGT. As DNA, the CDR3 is TGTGCCAGCAGTGAAGACGGCTATGGCTACACCTTC. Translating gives CASSEDGYGYTF.

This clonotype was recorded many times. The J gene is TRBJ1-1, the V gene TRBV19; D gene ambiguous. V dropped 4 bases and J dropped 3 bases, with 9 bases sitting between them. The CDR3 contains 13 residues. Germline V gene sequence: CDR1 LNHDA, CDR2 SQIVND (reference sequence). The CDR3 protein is CASSTDRDTEAFF. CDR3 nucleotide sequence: TGTGCCAGTAGTACCGACCGTGACACTGAAGCTTTCTTT. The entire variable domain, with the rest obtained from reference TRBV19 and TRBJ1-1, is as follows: DGGITQSPKYLFRKEGQNVTLSCEQNLNHDAMYWYRQDPGQGLRLIYYSQIVNDFQKGDIAEGYSVSREKKESFPLTVTSAQKNPTAFYLCASSTDRDTEAFFGQGTRLTVV.

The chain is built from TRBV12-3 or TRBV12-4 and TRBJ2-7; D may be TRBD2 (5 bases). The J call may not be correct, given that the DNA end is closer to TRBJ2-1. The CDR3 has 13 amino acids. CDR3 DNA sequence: TGTGCCAGCAGCCTCATCCTCGGGAACGAGCAGTTCTTC. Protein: CASSLILGNEQFF.

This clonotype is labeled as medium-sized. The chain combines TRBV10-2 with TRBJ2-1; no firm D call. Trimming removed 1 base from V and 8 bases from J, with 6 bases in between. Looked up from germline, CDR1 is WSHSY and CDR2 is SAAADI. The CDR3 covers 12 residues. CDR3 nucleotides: TGCGCCAGCAGTGAGTACGGAGATGAGCAGTTCTTC. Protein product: CASSEYGDEQFF.

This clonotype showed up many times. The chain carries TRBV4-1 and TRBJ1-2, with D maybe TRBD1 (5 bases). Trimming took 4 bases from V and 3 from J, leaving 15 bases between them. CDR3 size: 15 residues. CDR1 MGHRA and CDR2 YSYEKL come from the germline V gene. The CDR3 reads CASSRRDLLDYGYTF. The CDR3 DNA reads TGCGCCAGCAGCCGCAGGGACCTGCTGGACTATGGCTACACCTTC.

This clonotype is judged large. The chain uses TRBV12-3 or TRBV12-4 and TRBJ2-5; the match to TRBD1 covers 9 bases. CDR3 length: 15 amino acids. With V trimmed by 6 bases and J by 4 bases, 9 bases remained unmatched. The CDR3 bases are TGTGCCAGCAGGGCAACAGGGGGCGTAGGAGAGACCCAGTACTTC. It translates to CASRATGGVGETQYF.